This T cell receptor beta chain derives from a study of cytomegalovirus exposure and HLA in healthy donors. Findings and caveats of the study: With high specificity and sensitivity, the classifier reportedly diagnosed cytomegalovirus status. Later analysis revealed greater clonal expansion in HLA-associated TCR beta chains than in equally common others.

13 Jbeta primers and 60 Vbeta primers were used for the PCR. This table comes from immunoSEQ multiplex PCR, and its TCRdb copy is limited to in-frame clones, with some not included. This sample yields fewer than 200,000 clones, of which about nine tenths are seen a single time; 0.9% to 1.2% belongs to the top ten. This clone appeared once. Its specificity is not known. The CDR3 has 14 amino acids. Germline loops: CDR1 MNHEY, CDR2 SMNVEV (reference sequence). The chain uses TRBV27 and TRBJ2-5; D unclear. The DNA end is more similar to TRBJ2-7, so the J call may be wrong. The receptor comes from a boy under 10 years old in good health and CMV-seronegative. The sequenced sample consisted of PBMCs. Written as DNA, the CDR3 is TGTGCCAGCAGTATAAGAAGAAGCTCCTACGAGCAGTACTTC. Protein product: CASSIRRSSYEQYF.